A single sample is the source of the 2 T cell receptor beta chains below, sequenced in a study of blood T cells in healthy people across ages. A second PCR of 7 to 11 cycles used a sample-barcoded 5' primer and a J-beta primer mix. TCRdb processed the 5' RACE reads anew with MiXCR; each CDR3 protein has one entry. Of fewer than 2,000,000 distinct CDR3 sequences listed, 30% to 35% are singletons. Sequenced material: blood. These receptors were taken from a young woman in good health.

J is TRBJ2-3 and V is TRBV27, with D possibly TRBD1 on 6 matching bases. The V and J ends lost 1 base and 2 bases respectively, with 10 bases between them. Germline V CDR1 and CDR2: MNHEY, SMNVEV (reference sequence). The CDR3 loop spans 15 amino acids. The CDR3 DNA sequence: TGTGCCAGCAGTTTATTCAGGGGATTCACAGATACGCAGTATTTT. Translation: CASSLFRGFTDTQYF.

Concerning this clonotype: Relative to the germline gene, one junction end is altered; a read error may explain this. V and J are TRBV10-3 and TRBJ2-6; possibly TRBD1 for D (6 bases). The CDR3 contains 15 residues. The germline V gene has CDR1 ENHRY and CDR2 SYGVKD. The CDR3 here is CAISGQVPGADVLTF. CDR3 in DNA: TGTGCCATCAGTGGCCAGGTACCAGGGGCCGACGTCCTGACTTTC.